The next 17 T cell receptor beta chains were all read from a single sample in a study of radiotherapy plus CTLA-4 blockade in lung cancer. Profiled with immunoSEQ multiplex PCR; TCRdb holds only in-frame clones, not every one. The sample carries about 28,000 clones, 70% to 85% recorded once. The sequenced sample was peripheral blood, obtained from a patient treated with radiotherapy plus ipilimumab. All receptors come from a human donor with non-small cell lung cancer who had stable disease on radiotherapy plus ipilimumab.

The chain is built from TRBV27 and TRBJ1-1; D not resolved. The CDR3 is 15 residues long. The V end lost 2 bases, the J end lost 5 bases, and 15 bases lay between the germline ends. CDR1 and CDR2 (germline): MNHEY, SMNVEV (reference sequence). CDR3 region: CASSLRARSGTEAFF. The CDR3 bases are TGTGCCAGCAGTTTACGGGCCCGGTCGGGGACTGAAGCTTTCTTT.

This chain links TRBV6-5 with TRBJ1-2; the D is unclear. Trimming pared 2 bases from V and 4 bases from J, leaving 11 bases between. This CDR3 has 14 residues. Germline-derived CDR1 and CDR2 are MNHEY and SVGAGI. CDR3 nucleotides: TGTGCCAGCAGTTACGAGCCACACGGCTATGGCTACACCTTC. This gives the protein CASSYEPHGYGYTF.

The table lists this clone with a few counts. The chain carries TRBV6-5 and TRBJ2-7; no firm D call. CDR3 length equals 13 residues. In germline, CDR1 is MNHEY, CDR2 SVGAGI. V was shortened by 5 bases and J by 3 bases, with 11 bases between the two germline ends. In DNA form, the CDR3 reads TGTGCCAGCAGTGATGGGCCAGGCTACGAGCAGTACGTC. As protein: CASSDGPGYEQYV.

The J gene is TRBJ2-7, the V gene TRBV6-5; D call uncertain. Germline V gives CDR1 MNHEY, CDR2 SVGAGI. The length of the CDR3 is 14 residues. Trimming removed 2 bases at V and 3 bases at J, with 11 bases between. CDR3 DNA: TGTGCCAGCAGTTACGGCGCAGGTTACTACGAGCAGTACGTC. This sequence encodes CASSYGAGYYEQYV.

The genes are TRBV7-2 and TRBJ1-3; D gene uncertain. Trimming shortened V by 3 bases and J by 1 base, and 7 bases separated the two germline ends. Per the germline V gene, CDR1 is SGHTA and CDR2 is FQGNSA. CDR3 length equals 14 residues. CDR3 DNA sequence: TGTGCCAGCAGCTTCGGGCTTTCTGGAAACACCATATATTTT. Translating it yields CASSFGLSGNTIYF. Using reference TRBV7-2 and TRBJ1-3 for the parts outside the CDR3, the full variable domain is GAGVSQSPSNKVTEKGKDVELRCDPISGHTALYWYRQSLGQGLEFLIYFQGNSAPDKSGLPSDRFSAERTGGSVSTLTIQRTQQEDSAVYLCASSFGLSGNTIYFGEGSWLTVV.

This clone was found a few times. The V call is TRBV19, the J call TRBJ1-4; perhaps TRBD1 as D (6 bases). V dropped 4 bases and J dropped 2 bases, with 20 bases sitting between them. Looked up from germline, CDR1 is LNHDA and CDR2 is SQIVND (reference sequence). The CDR3 length is 18 residues. CDR3 amino acids: CASSSRAPLGGTNEKLFF. The DNA for the CDR3 is TGTGCCAGTAGTAGCCGGGCCCCCCTGGGGGGCACTAATGAAAAACTGTTTTTT.

The V call is TRBV7-2, the J call TRBJ1-3, with unresolved D. Per the germline V gene, CDR1 is SGHTA and CDR2 is FQGNSA. The CDR3 covers 17 residues. V lost 5 bases to trimming and J lost 4 bases, with 21 bases between them. CDR3 in DNA: TGTGCCAGCAGCCCGCCCGGTTCCTCTTACGGCGGAAACACCATATATTTT. Its translation: CASSPPGSSYGGNTIYF.

The V gene is TRBV2, the J gene TRBJ1-4, with a tentative D call TRBD1 (6 bases). The V end lost 3 bases, the J end lost 4 bases, and 9 bases lay between the germline ends. Per the germline V gene, CDR1 is SNHLY and CDR2 is FYNNEI. The CDR3 has 14 amino acids. CDR3 loop: CASSDGQFNEKLFF. The CDR3 region has the DNA TGTGCCAGCAGTGATGGACAGTTTAATGAAAAACTGTTTTTT.

The chain couples TRBV13 to TRBJ2-2; D remains ambiguous. The CDR3 is 14 amino acids. The V end lost 3 bases, the J end lost 7 bases, and 12 bases lay between the germline ends. Germline V gene lookup returns CDR1 PRHDT and CDR2 FYEKMQ (reference sequence). CDR3 sequence reads: CASSFGVVLGELFF. The DNA of the CDR3 is TGTGCCAGCAGCTTCGGCGTCGTACTCGGGGAGCTGTTTTTT.

The chain is built from TRBV2 and TRBJ2-5; D is unresolved. Germline V gives CDR1 SNHLY, CDR2 FYNNEI. The CDR3 is 11 amino acids. Trimming pared 5 bases from V and 7 bases from J, leaving 8 bases between. This chain's CDR3 is CASSPGVTQYF. The CDR3 coding sequence is TGTGCCAGCAGTCCTGGGGTGACCCAGTACTTC.

The chain uses TRBV7-2 and TRBJ1-5; a weak D match, TRBD1 (5 bases). The V and J ends lost 5 bases and 0 bases respectively, with 11 bases between them. The CDR3 is made up of 15 amino acids. Germline CDR1 reads SGHTA; CDR2 reads FQGNSA. CDR3 region: CASSALRDSNQPQHF. Here the CDR3 DNA reads TGTGCCAGCAGCGCCCTCAGGGATAGCAATCAGCCCCAGCATTTT.

This chain uses TRBV7-9 with TRBJ2-7; tentatively, D is TRBD1 or TRBD2 (6 bases each). The CDR3 contains 14 residues. The germline V gene encodes CDR1 SEHNR and CDR2 FQNEAQ (reference sequence). Trimming removed 0 bases at V and 5 bases at J, with 11 bases between. The CDR3 protein is CASSLAGGGNEQYF. The DNA for the CDR3 is TGTGCCAGCAGCTTAGCGGGGGGCGGCAACGAGCAGTACTTC.

The gene calls are TRBV18 and TRBJ1-2, with TRBD1 as a possible D gene (6 bases). Trimming shortened V by 3 bases and J by 3 bases, and 14 bases separated the two germline ends. CDR3 size: 15 residues. Germline V gene sequence: CDR1 KGHSH, CDR2 LQKENI. The DNA of the CDR3 is TGTGCCAGCTCACCGAAATTGGGGGGCGACTATGGCTACACCTTC. As protein: CASSPKLGGDYGYTF.

The chain combines TRBV19 with TRBJ1-1; TRBD1 might be the D (5 bases). Trimming cost V 6 bases and J 8 bases, with 10 bases left between them. Germline lookup yields CDR1 LNHDA and CDR2 SQIVND (reference sequence). The CDR3 is 11 amino acids. CDR3 in amino acids: CASRAQGEAFF. In DNA form, the CDR3 reads TGTGCCAGTAGAGCCCAGGGAGAAGCTTTCTTT.

This chain connects TRBV6-1 to TRBJ1-3; D ambiguous. Per the germline V gene, CDR1 is MNHNS and CDR2 is SASEGT. The CDR3 totals 13 residues. Deletions cut 5 bases from V and 4 bases from J, with 9 bases between. DNA for the CDR3: TGTGCCAGCAGTTATTCCCCCGGAAACACCATATATTTT. Translating gives CASSYSPGNTIYF.

The J gene is TRBJ2-1, the V gene TRBV7-7, with 7 bases fitting TRBD1. The germline gives CDR1 SSHAT, CDR2 FNYEAQ (reference sequence). The V and J ends lost 3 bases and 0 bases, in that order; junction bases with no gene match: 5. This CDR3 spans 16 amino acids. DNA of the CDR3: TGTGCCAGCAGCTTGGGACAGCCGAGCTCCTACAATGAGCAGTTCTTC. It is translated as CASSLGQPSSYNEQFF.

The sample holds one count of this clone. The chain employs TRBV7-7 and TRBJ1-2; D remains ambiguous. The CDR3 loop spans 14 amino acids. CDR1 SSHAT and CDR2 FNYEAQ come from the germline V gene (reference sequence). Trimming left V 5 bases short and J 4 bases short, with 14 bases between. The CDR3 sequence is CASSECRKTYGYTF. CDR3 in DNA: TGTGCCAGCAGCGAGTGCCGAAAGACCTATGGCTACACCTTC.